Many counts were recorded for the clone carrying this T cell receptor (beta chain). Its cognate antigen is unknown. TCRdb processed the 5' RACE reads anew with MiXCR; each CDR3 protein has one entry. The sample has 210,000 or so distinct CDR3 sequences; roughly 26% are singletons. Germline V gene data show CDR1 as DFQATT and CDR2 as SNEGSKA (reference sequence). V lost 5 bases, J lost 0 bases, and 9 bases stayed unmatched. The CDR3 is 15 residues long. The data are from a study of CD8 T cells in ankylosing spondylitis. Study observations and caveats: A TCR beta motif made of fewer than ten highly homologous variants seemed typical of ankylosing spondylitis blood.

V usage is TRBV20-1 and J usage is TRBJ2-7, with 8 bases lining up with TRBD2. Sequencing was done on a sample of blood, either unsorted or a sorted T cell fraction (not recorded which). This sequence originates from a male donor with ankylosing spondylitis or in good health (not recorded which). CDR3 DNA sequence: TGCAGTGCTGGCCCGGGGACTAGTCACTCCTACGAGCAGTACTTC. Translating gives CSAGPGTSHSYEQYF.